The 7 T cell receptor beta chains below all came from one sample that was sequenced in a study of T-cell memory formation after mild COVID-19. In TCRdb, the 5' RACE reads were re-called with MiXCR into one record per CDR3 protein. The sample records about 560,000 distinct CDR3 sequences, 15% to 20% being singletons. Sequencing input: PBMCs or a T cell subset sorted from them (not recorded which). Every receptor here comes from an adult woman who had mild COVID-19 (a few samples of this study predate the infection). Cell type and time point are not known.

This rearrangement joins TRBV5-4 to TRBJ2-7, with D perhaps matching TRBD2 (5 bases). V lost 0 bases and J 0 bases, leaving 10 bases between the germline ends. The germline gives CDR1 SGHNT, CDR2 YYREEE (reference sequence). This CDR3 spans 15 amino acids. DNA for the CDR3: TGTGCCAGCAGCTTGGGAGGGTCCAACTCCTACGAGCAGTACTTC. Encoded protein: CASSLGGSNSYEQYF.

V gene TRBV6-5 combines with J gene TRBJ2-7; a possible D gene is TRBD1 (5 bases). Trimming cost V 8 bases and J 0 bases, with 14 bases left between them. The CDR3 contains 14 residues. CDR1 is MNHEY, CDR2 SVGAGI, per germline. The CDR3 DNA reads TGTGCCAGCGCCCCCAGGGTTTTCTCCTACGAGCAGTACTTC. Translated: CASAPRVFSYEQYF.

This chain links TRBV3-1 with TRBJ1-1; TRBD1 might be the D (6 bases). Germline CDR1 and CDR2: LGHDT and YNNKEL (reference sequence). This CDR3 contains 15 residues. V lost 4 bases and J 8 bases, leaving 20 bases between the germline ends. The DNA for the CDR3 is TGTGCCAGCAGCCCGCGGAGGACAGCCGCGCAAGAAGCTTTCTTT. Its translation is CASSPRRTAAQEAFF.

This clonotype has only a few counts. The chain uses TRBV4-1 and TRBJ2-1; TRBD2 agrees at 10 bases. The CDR3 consists of 16 residues. V shed 0 bases, J shed 9 bases, and the junction held 8 bases outside the gene matches. Germline V lookup: CDR1 MGHRA, CDR2 YSYEKL. The CDR3 loop is CASSQDGLAGVGEQFF. As DNA, the CDR3 is TGCGCCAGCAGCCAAGATGGGCTAGCGGGGGTAGGTGAGCAGTTCTTC.

The chain carries TRBV3-1 and TRBJ2-5; no reliable D call. Trimming stripped 5 bases from V and 1 base from J, with 8 bases between. CDR3 length equals 13 residues. Germline V gives CDR1 LGHDT, CDR2 YNNKEL (reference sequence). CDR3 in amino acids: CASSEGFQETQYF. CDR3 DNA: TGTGCCAGCAGCGAAGGATTCCAAGAGACCCAGTACTTC.

The rearrangement links TRBV7-9 to TRBJ2-6, with no clear D. The CDR3 consists of 15 residues. Looked up from germline, CDR1 is SEHNR and CDR2 is FQNEAQ (reference sequence). The germline V and J ends were trimmed by 2 bases and 6 bases, with 11 bases remaining between them. The CDR3 DNA reads TGTGCCAGCAGCTTATTAGACCCTCCGGCCAACGTCCTGACTTTC. Protein sequence: CASSLLDPPANVLTF.

The gene calls are TRBV6-6 and TRBJ2-1; 8 bases are shared with TRBD1. The CDR3 runs 14 residues. Germline CDR1 reads MNHNY; CDR2 reads SVGAGI (reference sequence). With 6 bases clipped from V and 8 bases from J, the junction kept 9 bases outside the gene matches. CDR3: CASSLGQGGHEQFF. The CDR3 DNA reads TGTGCCAGCAGCCTCGGACAGGGCGGCCATGAGCAGTTCTTC.